This T cell receptor beta chain was recovered during a study of metastatic and nonmetastatic thyroid tumors (TCRdb year 2020). Looking at the study overall: Repertoires from peripheral blood and from tumor or nodule tissue samples of malignant and benign thyroid patients were compared.

None of the patients had been given any treatment before thyroid surgery. The study retrospectively analysed patient clinical samples collected from about 2012 to 2019 using T-cell receptor beta sequencing. Libraries were made using PCR. Sequencing took place on an Illumina HiSeq 4000. High-throughput sequencing was used to profile the CDR3 region of the TCR beta-chain in every patient. In the authors' own workflow: A classifier to discriminate distant-metastatic papillary thyroid cancer patients was built from CDR3 differences across clinicopathological groups. To measure repertoire diversity the researchers used the Shannon index, while the Morisita-Horn index served to gauge how similar the tumor and blood repertoires were. The public reads were quality trimmed at Q25 with fastp and then assembled into clones with MiXCR by TCRdb, keeping productive beta chains. The V and J calls were determined by TCRdb, not by the authors. A total of over 50,000 clones appear in this sample, almost 30% of them only once. The ten largest clones capture about 16% of the sample.

In the case of this clone: What this receptor recognizes is not known. The record has no base qualities; no much larger clone is one base away.

Beyond this particular receptor, the publication reports: TCR beta diversity was reported as significantly higher in malignant tumors than in benign nodules, in both blood and tumor samples.

There are 14 amino acids in the CDR3, from cysteine to phenylalanine inclusive. Only CDR3 DNA remains: 42 bases, in frame from the first base. V and J lose 3 bases and 6 bases, and a span of 15 bases separates them. Sequences MDHEN (CDR1) and SYDVKM (CDR2) are obtained from the germline V gene. The chain couples TRBV28 to TRBJ2-7; the D region is possibly TRBD1 or TRBD2, each matching across 5 bases. Sequencing input: blood. The source is a female donor with papillary thyroid cancer or a benign thyroid nodule (not recorded which). Some clones in this sample may be carry-over from other donors' samples. In nucleotide form, the sequence is TGTGCCAGCAGTTTTAGAATGAGGGGACGCGAGCAGTACTTC. This codes for CASSFRMRGREQYF. Full variable domain (CDR3 extended with the reference TRBV28 and TRBJ2-7 proteins): DVKVTQSSRYLVKRTGEKVFLECVQDMDHENMFWYRQDPGLGLRLIYFSYDVKMKEKGDIPEGYSVSREKKERFSLILESASTNQTSMYLCASSFRMRGREQYFGPGTRLTVT.